This TCR beta chain originates from a study of blood T cell repertoires in COVID-19. Study-wide context: Acute-phase and convalescent COVID-19 samples originated in the United States, Italy and Spain.

The method was immunoSEQ multiplex PCR; TCRdb's version includes in-frame clones alone and lacks a portion of them. The repertoire includes about 110,000 clones, roughly nine tenths of them detected once, and 4.5% sits in the top ten. This clone was seen a few times. Germline V CDR1 and CDR2: LNHNV, YYDKDF (reference sequence). The germline V and J ends were trimmed by 5 bases and 3 bases, with 16 bases remaining between them. The CDR3 is made up of 15 amino acids. Sequencing was done on a sample of peripheral blood. This chain uses TRBV15 with TRBJ1-1; D call uncertain. This receptor was obtained from a man aged 35-49 years with acute or convalescent COVID-19. The CDR3 here is CATSFEVGEDTEAFF. The DNA of the CDR3 is TGTGCCACCAGCTTTGAAGTTGGGGAGGACACTGAAGCTTTCTTT.